The rows below give T cell receptor beta chains drawn from one sample of a study of T cell responses to AZD1222 COVID-19 vaccine. TCRdb keeps only in-frame clones here, not all; method: immunoSEQ multiplex PCR. The table includes 200,000 or so clones, approximately 87% detected once. The sample here was peripheral blood, taken on day 0 of MenACWY control vaccination. The receptors derive from an adult in good health. The CDR3 runs from the conserved cysteine through the conserved F or W. The order of the fields is V gene, J gene, CDR3 protein.

V: TRBV19
J: TRBJ1-5
CDR3: CASRNRGNQPQHF

V: TRBV27
J: TRBJ1-1
CDR3: CASSFTGVNTEAFF

V: TRBV6-5
J: TRBJ2-7
CDR3: CASRKPGDEQYF

V: TRBV6-2/TRBV6-3
J: TRBJ2-2
CDR3: CASSYSSGSGELFF

V: TRBV19
J: TRBJ1-6
CDR3: CASSMGGTGSPLHF

V: TRBV18
J: TRBJ1-2
CDR3: CASSPKLGSIYGYTF

V: TRBV30
J: TRBJ2-7
CDR3: CAWRVGYEQYF

V: TRBV5-1
J: TRBJ1-2
CDR3: CASSPSLGENYGYTF

V: TRBV6-5
J: TRBJ2-1
CDR3: CASTKGYNEQFF

V: TRBV19
J: TRBJ1-6
CDR3: CASSGSGTVNSPLHF

V: TRBV2
J: TRBJ1-2
CDR3: CASSDRVSYGYTF

V: TRBV9
J: TRBJ1-2
CDR3: CASSSVEYSVNYGYTF

V: TRBV4-3
J: TRBJ1-6
CDR3: CASSQGLNNSPLHF

V: TRBV29-1
J: TRBJ2-7
CDR3: CSVESRGSSYEQYF

V: TRBV30
J: TRBJ2-7
CDR3: CAWSPPDWSYEQYF

V: TRBV6-6
J: TRBJ2-7
CDR3: CASSYAGSSGSYEQYF

V: TRBV5-1
J: TRBJ1-1
CDR3: CASSIVPGQVPKLNTEAFF

V: TRBV28
J: TRBJ1-1
CDR3: CASSPQGQGTTEAFF

V: TRBV7-2
J: TRBJ1-1
CDR3: CASTLGTNTEAFF

V: TRBV28
J: TRBJ2-2
CDR3: CASSPVKGGGASTGELFF

V: TRBV7-9
J: TRBJ1-4
CDR3: CASSLDLGANEKLFF

V: TRBV6-2/TRBV6-3
J: TRBJ1-5
CDR3: CASSYSEQANQPQHF

V: TRBV10-1
J: TRBJ1-1
CDR3: CASSEFDDRMLVEAFF